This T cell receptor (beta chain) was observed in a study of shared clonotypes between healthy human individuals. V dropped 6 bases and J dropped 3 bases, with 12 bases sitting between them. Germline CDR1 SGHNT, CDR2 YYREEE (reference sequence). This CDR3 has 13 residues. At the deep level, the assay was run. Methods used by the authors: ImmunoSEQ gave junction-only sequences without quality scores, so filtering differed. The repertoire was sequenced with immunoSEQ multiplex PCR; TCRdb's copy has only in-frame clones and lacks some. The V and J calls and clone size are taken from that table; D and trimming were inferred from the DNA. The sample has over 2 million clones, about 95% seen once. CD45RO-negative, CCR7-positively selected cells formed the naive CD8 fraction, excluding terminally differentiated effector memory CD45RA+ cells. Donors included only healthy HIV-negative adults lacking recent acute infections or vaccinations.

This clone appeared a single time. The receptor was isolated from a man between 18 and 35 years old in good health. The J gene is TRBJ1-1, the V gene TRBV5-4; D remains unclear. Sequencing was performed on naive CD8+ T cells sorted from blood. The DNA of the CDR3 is TGTGCCAGCAAATCGCAGGTGGACACTGAAGCTTTCTTT. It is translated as CASKSQVDTEAFF.